This T cell receptor beta chain was found in a study of blood T cell repertoires in COVID-19. Study background: Donors in the United States, Italy and Spain gave samples during acute or convalescent COVID-19. T cells, B-cell-depleted T cells, or PBMCs supplied cDNA or gDNA.

CDR1 is SGHRS, CDR2 YFSETQ, per germline. The CDR3 consists of 15 residues. The junction had 4 bases not matched to a gene; V was cut back by 0 bases and J by 3 bases. Authors' analysis steps: Reference gene primer amplification in the assay estimated nucleated cell counts. Profiling relied on immunoSEQ multiplex PCR, and the TCRdb table lists in-frame clones only, not all of them. V and J calls and clone size come straight from that table; D and trimming were deduced from the DNA. This repertoire shows nearly 65,000 clones, around 80% found once; its top ten account for about 12%. The sequencing input was peripheral blood. The sequence came from a human donor in a cohort sampled during active COVID-19. The chain recombines TRBV5-1 with TRBJ1-1, with TRBD1 matching 8 bases. CDR3 in DNA: TGCGCCAGCAGCTTGGGACAGGGGTACGACACTGAAGCTTTCTTT. Translated, it gives CASSLGQGYDTEAFF.